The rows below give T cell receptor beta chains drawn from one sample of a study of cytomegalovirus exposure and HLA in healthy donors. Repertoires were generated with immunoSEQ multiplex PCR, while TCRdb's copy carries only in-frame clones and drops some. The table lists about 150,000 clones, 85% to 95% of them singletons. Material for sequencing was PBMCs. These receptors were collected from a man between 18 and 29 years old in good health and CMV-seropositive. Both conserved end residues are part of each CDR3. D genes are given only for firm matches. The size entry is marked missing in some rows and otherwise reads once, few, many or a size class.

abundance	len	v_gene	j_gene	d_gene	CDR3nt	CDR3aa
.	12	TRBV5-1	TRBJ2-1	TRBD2	TGCGCCAGCAGCTTTGGGACTACTGAGCAGTTCTTC	CASSFGTTEQFF
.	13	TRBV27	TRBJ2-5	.	TGTGCCAGCATGAACAGTGCAAGAGAGACCCAGTACTTC	CASMNSARETQYF
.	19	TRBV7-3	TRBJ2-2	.	TGTGCCAGCAGCCCATATGGGGGTATAGGGACTCAGCTATCCGGGGAGCTGTTTTTT	CASSPYGGIGTQLSGELFF
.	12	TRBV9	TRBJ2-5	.	TGTGCCAGCAGCCTCCCTCGAGAGACCCAGTACTTC	CASSLPRETQYF
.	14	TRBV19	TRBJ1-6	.	TGTGCCAGTAGTGTACTGGGAAGGAGGTCACCCCTCCACTTT	CASSVLGRRSPLHF
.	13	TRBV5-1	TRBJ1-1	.	TGCGCCAGCAGCTCCCAGGGGTCCACTGAAGCTTTCTTT	CASSSQGSTEAFF
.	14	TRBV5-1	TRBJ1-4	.	TGCGCCAGCAGCACTGGTGCTTTTAATGAAAAACTGTTTTTT	CASSTGAFNEKLFF
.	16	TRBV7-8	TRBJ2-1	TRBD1	TGTGCCAGCAGATCATCGGGGACAGGGGGAAATTTTGAGCAGTTCTTC	CASRSSGTGGNFEQFF
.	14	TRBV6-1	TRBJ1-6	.	TGTGCCAGCAGTGAAGAGTCTCCCTGGGGCCCCCTCCACTTT	CASSEESPWGPLHF
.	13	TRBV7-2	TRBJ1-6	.	TGTGCCAGCAGCTCGCAGGGTAATTCACCCCTCCACTTT	CASSSQGNSPLHF
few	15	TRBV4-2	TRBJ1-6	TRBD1	TGTGCCAGCAGCGAAGTAGGGACAGGGGGTTCACCCCTCCACTTT	CASSEVGTGGSPLHF
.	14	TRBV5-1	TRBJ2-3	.	TGCGCCAGCAGCTTTAGTCCTAGCACAGATACGCAGTATTTT	CASSFSPSTDTQYF
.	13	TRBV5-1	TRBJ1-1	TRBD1	TGCGCCAGCACTGACAGGGAGAACACTGAAGCTTTCTTT	CASTDRENTEAFF
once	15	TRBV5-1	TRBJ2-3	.	TGCGCCAGCAGCATGGTGGGAGAGCCCACAGATACGCAGTATTTT	CASSMVGEPTDTQYF
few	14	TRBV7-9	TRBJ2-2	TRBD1	TGTGCCAGCAGCCTCGACAGGGCAACCGGGGAGCTGTTTTTT	CASSLDRATGELFF
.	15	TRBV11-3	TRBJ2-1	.	TGTGCCAGCAGCGCTGTGGCTAGCTCATCCAGTGAGCAGTTCTTC	CASSAVASSSSEQFF
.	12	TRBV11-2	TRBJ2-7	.	TGTGCCAGCAGCTTAGGCGTCTACGAGCAGTACTTC	CASSLGVYEQYF
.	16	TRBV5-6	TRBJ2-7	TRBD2	TGTGCCAGCAGCTCATTTTCGACTAGCGGGACTTACGAGCAGTACTTC	CASSSFSTSGTYEQYF
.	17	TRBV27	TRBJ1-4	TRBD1	TGTGCCACTCGAGGGGCGGGACAGGGGGGGTCCCAGGAAAAACTGTTTTTT	CATRGAGQGGSQEKLFF
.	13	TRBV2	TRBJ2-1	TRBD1	TGTGCCAGCAGCGGACAGGGCTGGAATGAGCAGTTCTTC	CASSGQGWNEQFF
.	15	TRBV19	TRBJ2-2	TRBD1	TGTGCCAGTAGTATAGCAGGGACAGACACCGGGGAGCTGTTTTTT	CASSIAGTDTGELFF
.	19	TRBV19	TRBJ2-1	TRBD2	TGTGCCAGTAGTGAATCTGAGGGACTAGCGGGAGTCAGGTACAATGAGCAGTTCTTC	CASSESEGLAGVRYNEQFF
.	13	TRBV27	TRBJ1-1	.	TGTGCCAGTAGAAGGAGTATAGACACTGAAGCTTTCTTT	CASRRSIDTEAFF
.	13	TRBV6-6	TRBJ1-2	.	TGTGCCAGCAAGAGGGACTGGACCGAAGGCTACACCTTC	CASKRDWTEGYTF
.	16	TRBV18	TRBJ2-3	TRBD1	TGTGCCAGCTCACGCTCGGACAGGGCGGGCACAGATACGCAGTATTTT	CASSRSDRAGTDTQYF
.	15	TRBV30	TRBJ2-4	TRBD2	TGTGCCTGGAGTGTCCCGGGCGGGAGGGTCGACATTCAGTACTTC	CAWSVPGGRVDIQYF
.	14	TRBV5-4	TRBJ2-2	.	TGTGCCAGCAGCTCCCCAAATTTTCCCGGGGAGCTGTTTTTT	CASSSPNFPGELFF
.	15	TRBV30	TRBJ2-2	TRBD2	TGTGCCTGGAGTGACCTAGCGGGATTCGGCGGGGAGCTGTTTTTT	CAWSDLAGFGGELFF
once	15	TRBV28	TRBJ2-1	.	TGTGCCAGCAGTTTATTCCCTCTATTGTACAATGAGCAGTTCTTC	CASSLFPLLYNEQFF
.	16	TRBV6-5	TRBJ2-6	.	TGTGCCAGCAGTTACAGGACAGCTACAGGGGCCAACGTCCTGACTTTC	CASSYRTATGANVLTF
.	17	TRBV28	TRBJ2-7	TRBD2	TGTGCCAGCACCGCGGGGACTAGCGGGAGCAGGGCCTACGAGCAGTACTTC	CASTAGTSGSRAYEQYF
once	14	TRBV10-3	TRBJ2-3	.	TGTGCCATCGGGCTAGCAGCAAGCACAGATACGCAGTATTTT	CAIGLAASTDTQYF
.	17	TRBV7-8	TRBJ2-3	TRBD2	TGTGCCAGCAGCTTAGGACTAGCGGGAGGGCCAGGTCGTACGCAGTATTTT	CASSLGLAGGPGRTQYF
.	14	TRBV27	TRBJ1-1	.	TGTGCCAGCAGTGCCAACAGGGAGAACACTGAAGCTTTCTTT	CASSANRENTEAFF
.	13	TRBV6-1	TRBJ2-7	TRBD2	TGTGCCGGGGGGGGATTAGGTCCCTACGAGCAGTACTTC	CAGGGLGPYEQYF
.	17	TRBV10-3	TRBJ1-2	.	TGTGCCATCGGAAGAGGTGGGGCCGTAAACGCGGACTATGGCTACACCTTC	CAIGRGGAVNADYGYTF